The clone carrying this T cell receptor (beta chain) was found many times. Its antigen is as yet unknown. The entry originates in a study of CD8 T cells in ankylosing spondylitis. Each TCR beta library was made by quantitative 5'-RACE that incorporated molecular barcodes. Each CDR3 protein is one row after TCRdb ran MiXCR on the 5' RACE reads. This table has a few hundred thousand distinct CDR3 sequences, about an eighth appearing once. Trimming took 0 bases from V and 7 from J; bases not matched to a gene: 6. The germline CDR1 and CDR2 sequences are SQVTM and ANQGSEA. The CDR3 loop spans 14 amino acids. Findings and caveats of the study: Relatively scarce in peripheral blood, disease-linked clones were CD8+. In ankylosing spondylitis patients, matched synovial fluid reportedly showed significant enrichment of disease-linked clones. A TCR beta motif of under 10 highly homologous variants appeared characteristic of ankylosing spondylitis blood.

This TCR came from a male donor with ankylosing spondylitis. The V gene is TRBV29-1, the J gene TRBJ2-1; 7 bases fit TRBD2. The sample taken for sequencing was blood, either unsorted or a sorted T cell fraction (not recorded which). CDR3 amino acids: CSVEDGGGWNEQFF. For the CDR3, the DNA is TGCAGCGTTGAAGATGGGGGGGGGTGGAATGAGCAGTTCTTC.